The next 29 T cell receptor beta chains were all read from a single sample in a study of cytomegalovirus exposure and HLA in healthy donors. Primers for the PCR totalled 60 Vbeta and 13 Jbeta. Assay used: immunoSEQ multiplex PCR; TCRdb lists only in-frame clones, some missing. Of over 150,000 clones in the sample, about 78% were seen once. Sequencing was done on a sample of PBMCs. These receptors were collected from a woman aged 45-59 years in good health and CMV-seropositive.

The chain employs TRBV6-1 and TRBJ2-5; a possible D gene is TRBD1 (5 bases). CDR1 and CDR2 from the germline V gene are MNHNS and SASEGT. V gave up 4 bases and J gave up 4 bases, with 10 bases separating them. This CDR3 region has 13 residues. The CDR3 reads CASSARARETQYF. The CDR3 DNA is TGTGCCAGCAGTGCCAGGGCGCGAGAGACCCAGTACTTC.

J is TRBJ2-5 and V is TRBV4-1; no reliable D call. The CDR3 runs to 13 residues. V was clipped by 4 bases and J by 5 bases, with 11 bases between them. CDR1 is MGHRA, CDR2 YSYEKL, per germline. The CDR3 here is CASSPNGQETQYF. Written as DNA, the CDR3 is TGCGCCAGCAGCCCCAATGGCCAGGAGACCCAGTACTTC.

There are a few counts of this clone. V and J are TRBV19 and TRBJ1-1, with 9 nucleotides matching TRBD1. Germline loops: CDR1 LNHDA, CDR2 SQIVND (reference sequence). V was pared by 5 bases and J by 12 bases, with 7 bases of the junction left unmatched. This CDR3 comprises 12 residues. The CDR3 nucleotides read TGTGCCAGTAGTCCGGGGACAGGGTGGACTTTCTTT. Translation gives CASSPGTGWTFF.

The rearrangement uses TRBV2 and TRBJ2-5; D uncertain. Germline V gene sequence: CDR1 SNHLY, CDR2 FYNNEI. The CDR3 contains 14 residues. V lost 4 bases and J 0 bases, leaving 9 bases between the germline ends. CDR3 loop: CASSVGMNQETQYF. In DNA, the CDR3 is TGTGCCAGCAGTGTTGGCATGAACCAAGAGACCCAGTACTTC.

CDR3 protein: CSGTFSTEAFF. CDR3 in DNA: TGCAGCGGGACTTTCAGCACTGAAGCTTTCTTT. The gene calls are TRBV29-1 and TRBJ1-1; D is ambiguous. The CDR3 consists of 11 residues. The germline V and J ends were trimmed by 7 bases and 4 bases, with 10 bases remaining between them. Germline lookup yields CDR1 SQVTM and CDR2 ANQGSEA.

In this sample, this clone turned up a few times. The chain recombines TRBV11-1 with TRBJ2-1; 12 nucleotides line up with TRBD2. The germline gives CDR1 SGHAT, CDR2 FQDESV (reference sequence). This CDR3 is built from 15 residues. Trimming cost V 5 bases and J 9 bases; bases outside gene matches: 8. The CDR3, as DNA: TGTGCCAGCAGCGTTCTAGCGGGGGGGCCAGGTGAGCAGTTCTTC. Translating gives CASSVLAGGPGEQFF.

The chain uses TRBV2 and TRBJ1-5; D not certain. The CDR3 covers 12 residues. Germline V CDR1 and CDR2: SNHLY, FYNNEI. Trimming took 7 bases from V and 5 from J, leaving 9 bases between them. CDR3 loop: CASNRVDQPQHF. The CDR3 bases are TGTGCCAGCAATCGGGTGGATCAGCCCCAGCATTTT.

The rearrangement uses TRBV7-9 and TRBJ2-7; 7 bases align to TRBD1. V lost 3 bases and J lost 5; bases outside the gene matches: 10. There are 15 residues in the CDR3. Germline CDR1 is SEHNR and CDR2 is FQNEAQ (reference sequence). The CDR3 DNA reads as TGTGCCAGCAGCTTGGCCGGGACAGCCCCCCACGAGCAGTACTTC. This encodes CASSLAGTAPHEQYF.

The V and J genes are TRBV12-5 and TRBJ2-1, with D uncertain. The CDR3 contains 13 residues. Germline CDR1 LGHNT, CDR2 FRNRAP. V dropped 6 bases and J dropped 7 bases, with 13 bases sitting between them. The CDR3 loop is CASGLPSTNEQFF. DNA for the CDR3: TGTGCTAGTGGACTTCCTTCTACTAATGAGCAGTTCTTC.

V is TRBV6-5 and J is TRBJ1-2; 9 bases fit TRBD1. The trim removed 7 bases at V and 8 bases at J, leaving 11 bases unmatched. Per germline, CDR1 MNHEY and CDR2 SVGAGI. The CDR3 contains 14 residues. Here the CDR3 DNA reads TGTGCCAGCACTCTCGGGGGACAGGGAGGAGGCTACACCTTC. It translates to CASTLGGQGGGYTF.

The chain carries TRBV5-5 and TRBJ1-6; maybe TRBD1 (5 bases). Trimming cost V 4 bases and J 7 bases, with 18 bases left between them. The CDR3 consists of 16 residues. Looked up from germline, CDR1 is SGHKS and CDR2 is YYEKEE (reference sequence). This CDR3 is CASSLRVLSSNSPLHF. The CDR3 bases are TGTGCCAGCAGCCTCAGGGTCCTGAGCTCCAATTCACCCCTCCACTTT. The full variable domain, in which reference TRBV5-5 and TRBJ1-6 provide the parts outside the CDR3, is DAGVTQSPTHLIKTRGQQVTLRCSPISGHKSVSWYQQVLGQGPQFIFQYYEKEERGRGNFPDRFSARQFPNYSSELNVNALLLGDSALYLCASSLRVLSSNSPLHFGNGTRLTVT.

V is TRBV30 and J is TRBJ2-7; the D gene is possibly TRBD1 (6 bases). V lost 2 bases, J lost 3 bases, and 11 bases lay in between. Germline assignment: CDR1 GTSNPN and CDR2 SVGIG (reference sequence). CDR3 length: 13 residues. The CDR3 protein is CAWSTGQYYEQYF. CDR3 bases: TGTGCCTGGAGTACCGGACAGTACTACGAGCAGTACTTC.

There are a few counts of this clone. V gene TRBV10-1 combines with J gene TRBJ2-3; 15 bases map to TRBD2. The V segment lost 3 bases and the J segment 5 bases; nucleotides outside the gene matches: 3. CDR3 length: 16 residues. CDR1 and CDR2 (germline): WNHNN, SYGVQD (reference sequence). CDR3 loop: CASSEGLAGGQDTQYF. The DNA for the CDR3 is TGCGCCAGCAGTGAAGGACTAGCGGGGGGGCAAGATACGCAGTATTTT.

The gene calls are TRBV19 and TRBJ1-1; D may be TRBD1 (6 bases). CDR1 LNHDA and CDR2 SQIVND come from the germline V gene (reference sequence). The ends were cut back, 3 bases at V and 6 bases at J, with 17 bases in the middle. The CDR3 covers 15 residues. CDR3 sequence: CASSIRSQQGSEAFF. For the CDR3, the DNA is TGTGCCAGTAGTATTAGATCGCAACAGGGCTCTGAAGCTTTCTTT.

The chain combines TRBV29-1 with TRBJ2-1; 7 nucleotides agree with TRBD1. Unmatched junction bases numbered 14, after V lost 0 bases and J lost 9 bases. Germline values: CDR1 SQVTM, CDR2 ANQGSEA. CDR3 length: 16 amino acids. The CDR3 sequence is CSVEDRDRLAWGEQFF. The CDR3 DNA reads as TGCAGCGTTGAAGATAGGGACAGACTGGCTTGGGGTGAGCAGTTCTTC.

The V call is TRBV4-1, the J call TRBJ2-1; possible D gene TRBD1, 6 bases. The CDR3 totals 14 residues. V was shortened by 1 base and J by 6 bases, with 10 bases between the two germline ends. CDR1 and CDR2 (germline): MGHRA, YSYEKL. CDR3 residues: CASSQVKDSNEQFF. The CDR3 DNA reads TGCGCCAGCAGCCAAGTCAAGGACAGCAATGAGCAGTTCTTC.

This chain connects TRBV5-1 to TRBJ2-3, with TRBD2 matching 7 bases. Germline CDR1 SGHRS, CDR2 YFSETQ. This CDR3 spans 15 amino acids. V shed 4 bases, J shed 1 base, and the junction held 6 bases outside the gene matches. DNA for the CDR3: TGCGCCAGCAGCAAGTCCCGGGGGGGCACAGATACGCAGTATTTT. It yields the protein CASSKSRGGTDTQYF.

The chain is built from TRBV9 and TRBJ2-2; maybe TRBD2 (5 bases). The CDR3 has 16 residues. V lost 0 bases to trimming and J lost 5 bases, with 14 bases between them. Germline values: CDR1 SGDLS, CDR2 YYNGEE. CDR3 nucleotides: TGTGCCAGCAGCGTAGAACTACCCTCGGGGACCGGGGAGCTGTTTTTT. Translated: CASSVELPSGTGELFF.

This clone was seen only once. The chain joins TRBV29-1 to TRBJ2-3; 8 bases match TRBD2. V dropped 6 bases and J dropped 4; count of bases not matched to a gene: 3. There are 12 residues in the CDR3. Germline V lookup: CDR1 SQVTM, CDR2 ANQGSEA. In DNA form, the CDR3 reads TGCAGCGTCCGGGAGGGGCCAGATACGCAGTATTTT. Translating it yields CSVREGPDTQYF.

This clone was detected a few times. CDR3 sequence: CASSLGQNHQETQYF. Written as DNA, the CDR3 is TGTGCCAGCAGCTTAGGTCAGAATCACCAAGAGACCCAGTACTTC. This sequence joins TRBV11-3 and TRBJ2-5, with D unresolved. Trimming removed 1 base from V and 0 bases from J, with 9 bases in between. Germline CDR1 SGHNT, CDR2 YENEEA. The CDR3 loop spans 15 amino acids. The variable domain in full, completed from reference TRBV11-3 and TRBJ2-5, reads EAGVVQSPRYKIIEKKQPVAFWCNPISGHNTLYWYLQNLGQGPELLIRYENEEAVDDSQLPKDRFSAERLKGVDSTLKIQPAELGDSAVYLCASSLGQNHQETQYFGPGTRLLVL.

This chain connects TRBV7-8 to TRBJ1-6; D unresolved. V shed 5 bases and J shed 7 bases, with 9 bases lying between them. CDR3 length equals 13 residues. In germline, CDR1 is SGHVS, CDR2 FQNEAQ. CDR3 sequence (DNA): TGTGCCAGCAGCCTGAGGCCGAATTCACCCCTCCACTTT. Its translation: CASSLRPNSPLHF. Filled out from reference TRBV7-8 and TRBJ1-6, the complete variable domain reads GAGVSQSPRYKVAKRGQDVALRCDPISGHVSLFWYQQALGQGPEFLTYFQNEAQLDKSGLPSDRFFAERPEGSVSTLKIQRTQQEDSAVYLCASSLRPNSPLHFGNGTRLTVT.

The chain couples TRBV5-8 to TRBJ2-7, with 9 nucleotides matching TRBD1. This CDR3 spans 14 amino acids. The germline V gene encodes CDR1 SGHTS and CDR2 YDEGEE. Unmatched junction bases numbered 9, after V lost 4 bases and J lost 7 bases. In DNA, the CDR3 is TGTGCCAGCAGCCACCGGGACAGGGTGGCGGAGCAGTACTTC. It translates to CASSHRDRVAEQYF.

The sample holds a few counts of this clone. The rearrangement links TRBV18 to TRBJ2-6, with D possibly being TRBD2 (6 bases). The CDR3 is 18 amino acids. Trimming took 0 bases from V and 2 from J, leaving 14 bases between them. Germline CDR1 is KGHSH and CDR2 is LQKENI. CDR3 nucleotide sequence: TGTGCCAGCTCACCACCTGGGGAGGTTTCGGCTGGGGCCAACGTCCTGACTTTC. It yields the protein CASSPPGEVSAGANVLTF.

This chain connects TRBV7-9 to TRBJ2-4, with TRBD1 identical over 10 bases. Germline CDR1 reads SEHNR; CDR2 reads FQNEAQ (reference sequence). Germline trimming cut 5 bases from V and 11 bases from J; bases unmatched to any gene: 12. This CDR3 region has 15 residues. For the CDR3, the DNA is TGTGCCAGCAGCACAAACCGGGACAGGGGAGGGGTTCAGTACTTC. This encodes CASSTNRDRGGVQYF.

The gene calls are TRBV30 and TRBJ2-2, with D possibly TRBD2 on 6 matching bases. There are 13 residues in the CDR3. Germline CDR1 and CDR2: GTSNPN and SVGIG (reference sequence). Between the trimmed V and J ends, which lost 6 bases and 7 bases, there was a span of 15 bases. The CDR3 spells CACRDFPVGELFF. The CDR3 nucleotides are TGTGCCTGTAGGGACTTCCCAGTCGGGGAGCTGTTTTTT.

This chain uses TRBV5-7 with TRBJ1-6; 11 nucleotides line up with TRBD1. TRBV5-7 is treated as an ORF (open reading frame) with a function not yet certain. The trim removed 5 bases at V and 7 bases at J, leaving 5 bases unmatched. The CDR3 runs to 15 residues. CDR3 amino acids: CASRCGTGGNSPLHF. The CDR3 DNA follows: TGTGCCAGCAGGTGCGGGACAGGGGGAAATTCACCCCTCCACTTT.

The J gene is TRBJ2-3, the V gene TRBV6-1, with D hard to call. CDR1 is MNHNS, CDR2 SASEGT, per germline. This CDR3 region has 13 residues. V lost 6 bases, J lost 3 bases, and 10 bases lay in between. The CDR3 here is CASSLHRTDTQYF. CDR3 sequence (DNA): TGTGCCAGCAGCCTTCATAGAACAGATACGCAGTATTTT.

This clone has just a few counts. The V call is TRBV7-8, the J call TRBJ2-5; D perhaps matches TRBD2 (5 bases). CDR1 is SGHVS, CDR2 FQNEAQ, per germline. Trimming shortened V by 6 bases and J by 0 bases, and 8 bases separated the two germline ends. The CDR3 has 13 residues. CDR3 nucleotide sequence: TGTGCCAGCAGAGACGGGAACCAAGAGACCCAGTACTTC. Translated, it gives CASRDGNQETQYF.

Here the CDR3 DNA reads TGCGCCAGCAGCGCTGGAGCCGGGACAGGGAACGAGCAGTACTTC. It specifies CASSAGAGTGNEQYF. The V gene is TRBV5-1, the J gene TRBJ2-7; 9 bases map to TRBD1. The CDR3 runs to 15 residues. V was clipped by 4 bases and J by 5 bases; unmatched bases: 10. Germline-derived CDR1 and CDR2 are SGHRS and YFSETQ.